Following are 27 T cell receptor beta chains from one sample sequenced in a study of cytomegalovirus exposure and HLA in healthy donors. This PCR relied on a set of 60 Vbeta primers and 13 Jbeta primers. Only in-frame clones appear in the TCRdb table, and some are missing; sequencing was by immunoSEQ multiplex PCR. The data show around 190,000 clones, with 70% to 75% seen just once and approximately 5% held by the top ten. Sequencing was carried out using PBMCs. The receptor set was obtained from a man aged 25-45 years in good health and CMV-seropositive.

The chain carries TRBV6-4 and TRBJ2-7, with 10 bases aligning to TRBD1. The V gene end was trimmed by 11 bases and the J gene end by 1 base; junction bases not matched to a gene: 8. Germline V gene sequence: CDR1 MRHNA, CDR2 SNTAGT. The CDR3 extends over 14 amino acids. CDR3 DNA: TGTGCCTGCGGGACAGGGGCCGGATCCTACGAGCAGTACTTC. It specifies CACGTGAGSYEQYF.

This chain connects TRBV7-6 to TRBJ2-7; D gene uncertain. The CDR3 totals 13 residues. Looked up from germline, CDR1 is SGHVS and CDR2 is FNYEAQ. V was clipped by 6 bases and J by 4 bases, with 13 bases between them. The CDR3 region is CASSPQDSYEQYF. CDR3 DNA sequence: TGTGCCAGCAGTCCACAAGATTCATACGAGCAGTACTTC.

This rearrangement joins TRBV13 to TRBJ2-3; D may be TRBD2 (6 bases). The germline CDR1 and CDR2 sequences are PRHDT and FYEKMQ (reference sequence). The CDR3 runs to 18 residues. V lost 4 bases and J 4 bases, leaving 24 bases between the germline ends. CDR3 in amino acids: CASSSSIGITGVADTQYF. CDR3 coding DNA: TGTGCCAGCAGCTCCTCGATAGGAATAACGGGGGTTGCAGATACGCAGTATTTT.

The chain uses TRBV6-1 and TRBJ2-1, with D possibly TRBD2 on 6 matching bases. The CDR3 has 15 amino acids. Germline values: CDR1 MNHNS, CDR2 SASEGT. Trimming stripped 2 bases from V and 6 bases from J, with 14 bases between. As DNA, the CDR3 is TGTGCCAGCAGTGAAAGGCCGGGACTTCCCAATGAGCAGTTCTTC. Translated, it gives CASSERPGLPNEQFF.

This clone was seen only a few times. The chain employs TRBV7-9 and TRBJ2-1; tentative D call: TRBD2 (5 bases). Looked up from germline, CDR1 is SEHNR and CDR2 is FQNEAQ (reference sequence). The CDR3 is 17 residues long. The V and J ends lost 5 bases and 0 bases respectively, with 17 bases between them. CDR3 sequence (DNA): TGTGCCAGCAGCCCCCCAGGTATAGCGACCTCCTACAATGAGCAGTTCTTC. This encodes CASSPPGIATSYNEQFF.

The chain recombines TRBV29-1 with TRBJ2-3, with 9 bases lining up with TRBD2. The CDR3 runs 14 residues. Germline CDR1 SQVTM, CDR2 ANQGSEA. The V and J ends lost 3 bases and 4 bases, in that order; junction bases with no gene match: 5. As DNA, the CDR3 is TGCAGCGTTGAGGCTAGCGGGACGGCAGATACGCAGTATTTT. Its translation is CSVEASGTADTQYF.

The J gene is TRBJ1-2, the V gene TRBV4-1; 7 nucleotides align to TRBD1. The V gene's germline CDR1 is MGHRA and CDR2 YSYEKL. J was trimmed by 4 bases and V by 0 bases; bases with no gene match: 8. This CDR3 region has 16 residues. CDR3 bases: TGCGCCAGCAGCCAAGAGGCAGGGGGATCCCCCTATGGCTACACCTTC. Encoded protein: CASSQEAGGSPYGYTF.

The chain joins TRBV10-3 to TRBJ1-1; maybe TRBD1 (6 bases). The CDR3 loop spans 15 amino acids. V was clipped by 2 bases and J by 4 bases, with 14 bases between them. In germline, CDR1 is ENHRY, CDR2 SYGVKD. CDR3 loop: CAISEQWGQSTEAFF. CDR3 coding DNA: TGTGCCATCAGTGAGCAGTGGGGGCAGAGCACTGAAGCTTTCTTT.

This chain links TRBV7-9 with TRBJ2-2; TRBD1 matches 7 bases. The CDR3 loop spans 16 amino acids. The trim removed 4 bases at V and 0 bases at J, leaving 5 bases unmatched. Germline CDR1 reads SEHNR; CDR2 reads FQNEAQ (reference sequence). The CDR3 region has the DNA TGTGCCAGCAGCTCCCCCGGGACAGCGAACACCGGGGAGCTGTTTTTT. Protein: CASSSPGTANTGELFF.

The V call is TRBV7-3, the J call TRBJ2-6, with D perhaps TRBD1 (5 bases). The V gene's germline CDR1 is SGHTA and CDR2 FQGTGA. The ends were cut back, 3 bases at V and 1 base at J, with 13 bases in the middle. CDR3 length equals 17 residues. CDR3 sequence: CASSLAGPGSGANVLTF. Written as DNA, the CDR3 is TGTGCCAGCAGCTTGGCAGGGCCCGGATCTGGGGCCAACGTCCTGACTTTC.

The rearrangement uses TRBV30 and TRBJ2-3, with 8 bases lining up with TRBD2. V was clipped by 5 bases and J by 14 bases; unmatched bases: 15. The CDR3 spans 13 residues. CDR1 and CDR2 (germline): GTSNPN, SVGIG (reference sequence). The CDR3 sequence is CAWHSGGTRWRYF. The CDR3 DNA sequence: TGTGCCTGGCACTCTGGGGGGACTAGATGGAGGTATTTT. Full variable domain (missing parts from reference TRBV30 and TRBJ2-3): SQTIHQWPATLVQPVGSPLSLECTVEGTSNPNLYWYRQAAGRGLQLLFYSVGIGQISSEVPQNLSASRPQDRQFILSSKKLLLSDSGFYLCAWHSGGTRWRYFGPGTRLTVL.

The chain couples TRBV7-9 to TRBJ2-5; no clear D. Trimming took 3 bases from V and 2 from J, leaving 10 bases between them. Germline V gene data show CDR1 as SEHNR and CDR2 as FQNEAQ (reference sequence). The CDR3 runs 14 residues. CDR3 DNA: TGTGCCAGCAGCTTCCCCCGGTATCAAGAGACCCAGTACTTC. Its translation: CASSFPRYQETQYF.

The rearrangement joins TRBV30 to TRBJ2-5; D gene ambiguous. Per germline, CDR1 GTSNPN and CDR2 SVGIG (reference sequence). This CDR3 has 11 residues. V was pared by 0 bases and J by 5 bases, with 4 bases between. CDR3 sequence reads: CAWSVRETQYF. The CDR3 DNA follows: TGTGCCTGGAGTGTACGGGAGACCCAGTACTTC. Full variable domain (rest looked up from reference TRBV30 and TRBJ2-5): SQTIHQWPATLVQPVGSPLSLECTVEGTSNPNLYWYRQAAGRGLQLLFYSVGIGQISSEVPQNLSASRPQDRQFILSSKKLLLSDSGFYLCAWSVRETQYFGPGTRLLVL.

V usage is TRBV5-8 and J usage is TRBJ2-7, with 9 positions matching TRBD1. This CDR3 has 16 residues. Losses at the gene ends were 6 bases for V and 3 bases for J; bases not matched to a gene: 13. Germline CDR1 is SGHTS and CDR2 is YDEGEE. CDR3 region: CASTPPAGTGIYEQYF. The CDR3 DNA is TGTGCCAGCACCCCCCCCGCCGGGACAGGGATCTACGAGCAGTACTTC.

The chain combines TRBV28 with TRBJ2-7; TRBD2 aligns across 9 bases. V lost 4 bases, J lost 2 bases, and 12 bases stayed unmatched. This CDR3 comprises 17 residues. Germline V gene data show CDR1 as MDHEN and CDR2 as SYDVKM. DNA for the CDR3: TGTGCCAGCAGTTCCCCAGGGTGGGCTAGCGGGACCTACGAGCAGTACTTC. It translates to CASSSPGWASGTYEQYF.

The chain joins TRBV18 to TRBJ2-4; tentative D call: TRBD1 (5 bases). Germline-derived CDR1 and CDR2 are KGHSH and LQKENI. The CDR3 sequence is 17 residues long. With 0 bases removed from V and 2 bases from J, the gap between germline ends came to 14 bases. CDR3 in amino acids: CASSPPAGLGPKNIQYF. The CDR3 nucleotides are TGTGCCAGCTCACCACCGGCAGGGCTGGGGCCCAAAAACATTCAGTACTTC.

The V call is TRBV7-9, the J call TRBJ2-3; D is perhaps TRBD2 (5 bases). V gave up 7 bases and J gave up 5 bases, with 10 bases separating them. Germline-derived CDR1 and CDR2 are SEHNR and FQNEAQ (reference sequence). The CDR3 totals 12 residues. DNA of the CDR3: TGTGCCAGCACCTCTGAGGGAGATACGCAGTATTTT. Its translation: CASTSEGDTQYF.

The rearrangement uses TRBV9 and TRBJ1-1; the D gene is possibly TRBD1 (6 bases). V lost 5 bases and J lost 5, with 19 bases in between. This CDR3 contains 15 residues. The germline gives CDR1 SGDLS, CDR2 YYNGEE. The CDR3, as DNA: TGTGCCAGCAGTGCCGCAGGGGTCGCTAGGACTGAAGCTTTCTTT. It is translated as CASSAAGVARTEAFF. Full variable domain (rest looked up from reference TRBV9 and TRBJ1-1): DSGVTQTPKHLITATGQRVTLRCSPRSGDLSVYWYQQSLDQGLQFLIQYYNGEERAKGNILERFSAQQFPDLHSELNLSSLELGDSALYFCASSAAGVARTEAFFGQGTRLTVV.

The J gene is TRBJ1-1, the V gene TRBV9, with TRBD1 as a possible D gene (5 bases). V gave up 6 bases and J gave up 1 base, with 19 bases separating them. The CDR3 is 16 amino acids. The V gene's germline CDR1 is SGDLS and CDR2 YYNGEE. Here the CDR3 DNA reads TGTGCCAGCACCCTGGGTCGGGGGGGATCGAACACTGAAGCTTTCTTT. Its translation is CASTLGRGGSNTEAFF.

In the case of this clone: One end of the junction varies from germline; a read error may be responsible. As DNA, the CDR3 is TGCACCAGCAGCCGAGGGAGGGCCGAGGGAGATACGCAGTATTTT. Amino acids: CTSSRGRAEGDTQYF. The rearrangement links TRBV4-1 to TRBJ2-3; 7 bases align to TRBD2. The length of the CDR3 is 15 residues. Per the germline V gene, CDR1 is MGHRA and CDR2 is YSYEKL.

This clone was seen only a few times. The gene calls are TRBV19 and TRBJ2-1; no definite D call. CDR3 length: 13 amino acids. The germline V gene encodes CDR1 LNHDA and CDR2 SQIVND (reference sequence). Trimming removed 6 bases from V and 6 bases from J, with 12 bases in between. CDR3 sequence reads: CASRPLGVNEQFF. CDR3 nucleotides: TGTGCCAGTAGGCCACTTGGAGTCAATGAGCAGTTCTTC.

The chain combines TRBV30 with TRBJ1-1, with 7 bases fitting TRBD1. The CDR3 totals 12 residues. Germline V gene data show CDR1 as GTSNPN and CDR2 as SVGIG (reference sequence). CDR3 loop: CVGGGGRSEAFF. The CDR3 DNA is TGTGTTGGTGGAGGGGGCCGATCTGAAGCTTTCTTT.

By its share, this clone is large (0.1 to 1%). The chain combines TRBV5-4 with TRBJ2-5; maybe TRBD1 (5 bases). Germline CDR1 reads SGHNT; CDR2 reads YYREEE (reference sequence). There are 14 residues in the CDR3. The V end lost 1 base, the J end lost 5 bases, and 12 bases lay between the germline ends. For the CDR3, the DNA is TGTGCCAGCAGCTTGACAGGTTCGAGGGAGACCCAGTACTTC. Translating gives CASSLTGSRETQYF.

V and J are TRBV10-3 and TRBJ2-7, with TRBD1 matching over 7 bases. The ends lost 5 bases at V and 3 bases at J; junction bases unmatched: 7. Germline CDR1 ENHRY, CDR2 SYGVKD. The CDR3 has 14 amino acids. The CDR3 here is CAISPTGISYEQYF. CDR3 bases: TGTGCCATCAGTCCGACAGGGATCAGCTACGAGCAGTACTTC.

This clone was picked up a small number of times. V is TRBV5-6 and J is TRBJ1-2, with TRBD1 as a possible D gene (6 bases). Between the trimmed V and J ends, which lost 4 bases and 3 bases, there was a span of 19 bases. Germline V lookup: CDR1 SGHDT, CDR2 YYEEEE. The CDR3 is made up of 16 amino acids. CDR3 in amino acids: CASSRGGRENHYGYTF. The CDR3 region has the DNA TGTGCCAGCAGCAGGGGGGGGAGGGAGAACCACTATGGCTACACCTTC.

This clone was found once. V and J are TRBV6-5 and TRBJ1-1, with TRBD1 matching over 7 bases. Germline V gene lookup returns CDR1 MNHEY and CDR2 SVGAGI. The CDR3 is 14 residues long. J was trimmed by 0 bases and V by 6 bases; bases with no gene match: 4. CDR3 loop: CASRTGTVNTEAFF. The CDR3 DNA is TGTGCCAGCAGAACCGGGACAGTGAACACTGAAGCTTTCTTT.

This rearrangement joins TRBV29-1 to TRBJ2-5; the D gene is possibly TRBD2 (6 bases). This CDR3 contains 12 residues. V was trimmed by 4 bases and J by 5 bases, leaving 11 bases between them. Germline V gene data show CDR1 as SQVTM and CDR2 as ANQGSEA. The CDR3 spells CSVGRGGETQYF. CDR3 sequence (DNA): TGCAGCGTTGGGAGGGGCGGGGAGACCCAGTACTTC.